This entry features one T cell receptor beta chain sequence. Its matching antigen is unknown. Trimming stripped 6 bases from V and 0 bases from J, with 6 bases between. Germline loops: CDR1 KGHSH, CDR2 LQKENI. The CDR3 loop spans 12 amino acids. This entry is derived from a study of PD-1 blockade in classical Hodgkin lymphoma. Study background: Nivolumab dosed at 3 mg/kg went to patients intravenously every 2 weeks.

General observations from the study: CD4+ TCR diversity climbed significantly by C4D1, unlike CD8+ TCR diversity. It was among complete responders that baseline diversity resembled that of newly diagnosed patients. Prior therapy or disease activity may underlie the repertoire differences, whose causes remain undefined.

Time point defined: cycle 4 day 1 (C4D1), after around six weeks of nivolumab. Each patient experienced a relapse that followed autologous stem cell transplantation, and brentuximab vedotin exposure varied. Sequencing was performed with immunoSEQ multiplex PCR; in TCRdb, only in-frame clones are kept and a portion is missing. The repertoire has over 75,000 clones, about nine tenths of them found once; the top ten carry roughly 3%. The sequences come from peripheral blood mononuclear cells (PBMCs), collected before the fourth cycle of nivolumab. The rearrangement joins TRBV18 to TRBJ2-7; the D is unclear. The receptor's source is a human donor with classical Hodgkin lymphoma. The CDR3 region has the DNA TGTGCCAGCTCGCCCAGCTCCTACGAGCAGTACTTC. Translating it yields CASSPSSYEQYF.